These T cell receptor beta chains were read from a single sample in a study of immune evolution from preneoplasia to lung adenocarcinoma. Clones were sequenced by immunoSEQ multiplex PCR, and TCRdb holds only the in-frame ones, with some missing. This repertoire shows thousands of clones, roughly 88% found once; its top ten account for 2% to 3%. Input material: FFPE minimally invasive lung adenocarcinoma tissue. The receptors shown here come from an elderly person with lung adenocarcinoma. Each CDR3 is given with its conserved first and last residue. The order of the fields is CDR3 length, J gene, V gene, D gene, clone size, CDR3 protein, CDR3 DNA. The D gene is left open where the match is weak. Clone size is not always given. Where it is, it says once, few, many or a class for expanded clones.

length: 13
J: TRBJ2-3
V: TRBV7-3
D: .
size: once
CDR3: CASRRTSTDTQYF
DNA: TGTGCCAGCAGGCGAACTAGCACAGATACGCAGTATTTT

length: 13
J: TRBJ1-2
V: TRBV30
D: .
size: .
CDR3: CAWSPPYSYGYTF
DNA: TGTGCCTGGAGTCCACCCTACAGCTATGGCTACACCTTC

length: 17
J: TRBJ1-5
V: TRBV15
D: .
size: few
CDR3: CATSRDTGSNSNQPQHF
DNA: TGTGCCACCAGCAGAGATACAGGATCGAATAGCAATCAGCCCCAGCATTTT

length: 13
J: TRBJ1-1
V: TRBV30
D: .
size: .
CDR3: CAWRGLPNTEAFF
DNA: TGTGCCTGGAGAGGGTTACCGAACACTGAAGCTTTCTTT

length: 11
J: TRBJ2-7
V: TRBV20-1
D: .
size: .
CDR3: CSARVLAEQYF
DNA: TGCAGTGCTAGAGTGCTAGCGGAGCAGTACTTC

length: 15
J: TRBJ1-5
V: TRBV5-4
D: TRBD1
size: .
CDR3: CASSIQDRPNQPQHF
DNA: TGTGCCAGCAGCATCCAGGACAGGCCAAATCAGCCCCAGCATTTT

length: 17
J: TRBJ2-2
V: TRBV7-9
D: TRBD1
size: few
CDR3: CASSLRLGQGDTGELFF
DNA: TGTGCCAGCAGCTTGCGGTTGGGACAGGGGGACACCGGGGAGCTGTTTTTT

length: 14
J: TRBJ2-5
V: TRBV19
D: TRBD1
size: .
CDR3: CASSMGQVKETQYF
DNA: TGTGCCAGTAGTATGGGACAGGTTAAGGAGACCCAGTACTTC

length: 13
J: TRBJ1-1
V: TRBV5-1
D: .
size: .
CDR3: CASSFNTNTEAFF
DNA: TGCGCCAGCAGCTTTAATACGAACACTGAAGCTTTCTTT

length: 15
J: TRBJ1-5
V: TRBV6-1
D: TRBD1
size: .
CDR3: CATLPLGQGNQPQHF
DNA: TGTGCCACCCTCCCTCTGGGACAGGGCAATCAGCCCCAGCATTTT

length: 15
J: TRBJ2-1
V: TRBV9
D: TRBD2
size: .
CDR3: CASSVASGRVGEQFF
DNA: TGTGCCAGCAGCGTAGCTAGCGGGAGGGTCGGAGAGCAGTTCTTC

length: 16
J: TRBJ1-1
V: TRBV5-1
D: TRBD1
size: once
CDR3: CASSHGQGLRGTEAFF
DNA: TGCGCCAGCAGCCACGGACAGGGTCTTAGGGGCACTGAAGCTTTCTTT

length: 15
J: TRBJ2-5
V: TRBV30
D: .
size: .
CDR3: CAWSGRAGWGETQYF
DNA: TGTGCCTGGAGTGGAAGGGCAGGGTGGGGGGAGACCCAGTACTTC

length: 9
J: TRBJ2-7
V: TRBV27
D: .
size: few
CDR3: CASRYEQYF
DNA: TGTGCCAGCAGGTACGAGCAGTACTTC

length: 15
J: TRBJ2-3
V: TRBV7-2
D: TRBD2
size: .
CDR3: CASSKIAGGPDTQYF
DNA: TGTGCCAGCAGCAAGATAGCGGGAGGGCCAGATACGCAGTATTTT

length: 13
J: TRBJ2-7
V: TRBV25-1
D: .
size: .
CDR3: CASSEVLGDEQYF
DNA: TGTGCCAGCAGTGAGGTGCTCGGGGACGAGCAGTACTTC

length: 14
J: TRBJ1-3
V: TRBV6-6
D: .
size: .
CDR3: CASSGASSGNTIYF
DNA: TGTGCCAGCAGCGGGGCTAGCTCTGGAAACACCATATATTTT

length: 18
J: TRBJ2-1
V: TRBV11-1
D: .
size: .
CDR3: CASSLIPPGTQLNNEQFF
DNA: TGTGCCAGCAGCCTCATCCCCCCCGGGACTCAACTTAACAATGAGCAGTTCTTC

length: 12
J: TRBJ1-1
V: TRBV29-1
D: TRBD1
size: .
CDR3: CSTSTGETEAFF
DNA: TGCAGCACCTCGACAGGGGAAACTGAAGCTTTCTTT

length: 14
J: TRBJ2-1
V: TRBV9
D: .
size: .
CDR3: CASSRRGTYNEQFF
DNA: TGTGCCAGCAGCCGGCGGGGAACGTACAATGAGCAGTTCTTC

length: 15
J: TRBJ2-2
V: TRBV5-1
D: .
size: few
CDR3: CASSPAGAVTGELFF
DNA: TGCGCCAGCAGCCCGGCAGGGGCGGTCACCGGGGAGCTGTTTTTT

length: 17
J: TRBJ1-2
V: TRBV11-2
D: .
size: .
CDR3: CASSLDPTAASPYGYTF
DNA: TGTGCCAGCAGCTTGGACCCGACAGCCGCGAGTCCTTATGGCTACACCTTC

length: 14
J: TRBJ1-2
V: TRBV7-9
D: .
size: .
CDR3: CASTPNRDIYGYTF
DNA: TGTGCCAGCACCCCTAACAGGGACATCTATGGCTACACCTTC

length: 18
J: TRBJ1-2
V: TRBV5-1
D: .
size: .
CDR3: CASSLAPSGGNLGYGYTF
DNA: TGCGCCAGCAGCTTGGCTCCCAGTGGGGGGAACCTAGGCTATGGCTACACCTTC

length: 17
J: TRBJ1-2
V: TRBV14
D: .
size: .
CDR3: CASSSRMGAGEWVGYTF
DNA: TGTGCCAGCAGCTCTCGTATGGGGGCAGGGGAGTGGGTCGGCTACACCTTC

length: 11
J: TRBJ1-5
V: TRBV13
D: .
size: .
CDR3: CANERGGRRHF
DNA: TGTGCTAACGAGAGGGGGGGCAGGCGGCATTTT